The clone carrying this TCR beta chain appeared a few times. This record belongs to a study of T-cell reconstitution after alpha-beta-depleted transplantation in children. Unique molecular identifiers tagged the TCRbeta library. Via MiXCR, TCRdb re-called the PCR reads, giving one row per CDR3 protein. The sample yields roughly 300,000 distinct CDR3 sequences, about 9.4% seen once. Trimming left V 5 bases short and J 1 base short, with 15 bases between. The length of the CDR3 is 15 residues. The V gene's germline CDR1 is SGHVS and CDR2 FNYEAQ. This chain links TRBV7-6 with TRBJ2-7; D remains unclear. The sample in question was PBMCs from the stem cell graft donor, obtained from the stem cell graft. This receptor was obtained from a human donor who donated a stem cell graft to a child with acute lymphoblastic leukemia. DNA for the CDR3: TGTGCCAGCAGCCCCCCTGGGCGCGGTTCCTACGAGCAGTACTTC. Translation gives CASSPPGRGSYEQYF.